This note documents a single T cell receptor (beta chain) sequence. The antigen remains undetermined. CDR3 length equals 18 residues. The germline V gene has CDR1 SGHTA and CDR2 FQGNSA. Trimming removed 5 bases from V and 2 bases from J; junction bases left unmatched: 10. PCR employed 60 Vbeta and 13 Jbeta primers. Produced via immunoSEQ multiplex PCR; TCRdb's table is partial and in-frame only. The table has around 150,000 clones, about two thirds seen once; the top ten hold under 3.5%. This specimen comes from a study of cytomegalovirus exposure and HLA in healthy donors. Study-level findings and limits: For most subjects, TCR beta sequences were reported to predict HLA-A and HLA-B alleles with accuracy. Rarity marked most TCR sequences, yet some public TCRs occurred in many donors.

The chain recombines TRBV7-2 with TRBJ2-5; TRBD2 matches 14 bases. The TCR originated in a woman in her 30s in good health and CMV-seronegative. Material: PBMCs. The CDR3 sequence: CASSARLAGGPEQETQYF. The CDR3 DNA is TGTGCCAGCAGCGCAAGACTAGCGGGGGGGCCGGAGCAAGAGACCCAGTACTTC.